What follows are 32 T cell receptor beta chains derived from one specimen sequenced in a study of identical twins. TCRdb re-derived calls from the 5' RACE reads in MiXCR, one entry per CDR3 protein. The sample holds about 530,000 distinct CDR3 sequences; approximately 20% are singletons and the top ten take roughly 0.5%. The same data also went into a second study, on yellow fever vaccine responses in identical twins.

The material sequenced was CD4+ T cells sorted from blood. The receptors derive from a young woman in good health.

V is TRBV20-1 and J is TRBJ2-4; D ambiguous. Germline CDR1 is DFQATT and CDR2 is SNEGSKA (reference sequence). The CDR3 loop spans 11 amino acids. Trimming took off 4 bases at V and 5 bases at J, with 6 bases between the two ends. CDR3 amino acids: CSAIWQNIQYF. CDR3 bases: TGCAGTGCTATCTGGCAAAACATTCAGTACTTC.

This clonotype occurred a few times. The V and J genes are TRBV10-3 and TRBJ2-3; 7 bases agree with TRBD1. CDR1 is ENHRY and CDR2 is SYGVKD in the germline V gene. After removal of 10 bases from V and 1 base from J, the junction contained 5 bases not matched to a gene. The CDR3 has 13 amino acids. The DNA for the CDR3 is TGTGCCAGCCAGGGGGACCGCACAGATACGCAGTATTTT. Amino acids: CASQGDRTDTQYF.

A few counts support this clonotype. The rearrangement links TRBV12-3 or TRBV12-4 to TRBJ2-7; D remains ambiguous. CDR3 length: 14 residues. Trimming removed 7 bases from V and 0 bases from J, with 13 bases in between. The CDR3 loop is CASTLDGGSYEQYF. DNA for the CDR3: TGTGCCAGCACCTTAGACGGTGGCTCCTACGAGCAGTACTTC.

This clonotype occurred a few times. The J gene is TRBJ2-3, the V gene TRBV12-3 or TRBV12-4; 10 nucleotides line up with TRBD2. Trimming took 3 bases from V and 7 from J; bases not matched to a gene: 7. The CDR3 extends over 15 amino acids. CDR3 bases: TGTGCCAGCAGTTTCTCTAGCGGGAGACGAAATACGCAGTATTTT. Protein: CASSFSSGRRNTQYF.

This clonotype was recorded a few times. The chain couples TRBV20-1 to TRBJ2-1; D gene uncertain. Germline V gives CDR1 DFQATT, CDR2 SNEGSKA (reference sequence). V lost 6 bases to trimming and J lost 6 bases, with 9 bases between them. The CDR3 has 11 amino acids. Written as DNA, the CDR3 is TGCAGTGCCACGGACGTCAATGAGCAGTTCTTC. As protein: CSATDVNEQFF.

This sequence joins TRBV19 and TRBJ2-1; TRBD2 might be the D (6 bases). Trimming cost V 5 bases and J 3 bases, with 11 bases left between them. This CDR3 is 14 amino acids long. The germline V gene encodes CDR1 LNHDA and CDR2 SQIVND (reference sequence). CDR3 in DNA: TGTGCCAGTAGTCAAGGGACTCACTACAATGAGCAGTTCTTC. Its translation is CASSQGTHYNEQFF.

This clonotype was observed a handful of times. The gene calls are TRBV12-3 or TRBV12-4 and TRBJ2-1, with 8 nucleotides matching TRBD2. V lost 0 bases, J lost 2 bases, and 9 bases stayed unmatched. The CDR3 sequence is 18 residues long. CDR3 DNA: TGTGCCAGCAGTTTAGCGGGAATTCGTAGCGGGACCTACAATGAGCAGTTCTTC. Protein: CASSLAGIRSGTYNEQFF.

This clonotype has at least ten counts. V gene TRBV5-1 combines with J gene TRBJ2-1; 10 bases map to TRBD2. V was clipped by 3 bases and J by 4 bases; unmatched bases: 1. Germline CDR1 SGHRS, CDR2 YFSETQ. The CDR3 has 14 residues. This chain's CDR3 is CASSWTSGYNEQFF. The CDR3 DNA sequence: TGCGCCAGCAGCTGGACTAGCGGTTACAATGAGCAGTTCTTC.

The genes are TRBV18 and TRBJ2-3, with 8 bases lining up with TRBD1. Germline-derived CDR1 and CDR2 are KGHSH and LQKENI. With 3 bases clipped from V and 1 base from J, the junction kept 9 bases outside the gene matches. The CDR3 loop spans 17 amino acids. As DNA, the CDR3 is TGTGCCAGCTCACCGTCAAACAGGGGGACCGGCACAGATACGCAGTATTTT. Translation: CASSPSNRGTGTDTQYF.

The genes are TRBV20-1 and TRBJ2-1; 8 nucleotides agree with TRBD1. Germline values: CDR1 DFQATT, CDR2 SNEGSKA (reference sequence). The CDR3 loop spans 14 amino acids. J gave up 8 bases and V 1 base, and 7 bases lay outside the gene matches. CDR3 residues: CSARVRTGTYEQFF. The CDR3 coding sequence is TGCAGTGCTAGAGTGAGGACAGGGACCTATGAGCAGTTCTTC.

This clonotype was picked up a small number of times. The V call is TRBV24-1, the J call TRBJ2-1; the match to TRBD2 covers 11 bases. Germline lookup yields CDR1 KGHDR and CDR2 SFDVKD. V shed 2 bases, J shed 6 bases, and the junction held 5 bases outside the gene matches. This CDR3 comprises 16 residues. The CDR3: CATSDSTSGSFNEQFF. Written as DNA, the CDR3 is TGTGCCACCAGTGATTCAACTAGCGGGAGTTTCAATGAGCAGTTCTTC.

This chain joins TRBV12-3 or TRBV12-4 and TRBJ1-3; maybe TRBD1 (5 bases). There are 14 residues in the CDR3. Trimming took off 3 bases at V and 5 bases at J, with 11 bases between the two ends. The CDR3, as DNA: TGTGCCAGCAGTTTCAGCGACAGACGAAACACCATATATTTT. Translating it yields CASSFSDRRNTIYF.

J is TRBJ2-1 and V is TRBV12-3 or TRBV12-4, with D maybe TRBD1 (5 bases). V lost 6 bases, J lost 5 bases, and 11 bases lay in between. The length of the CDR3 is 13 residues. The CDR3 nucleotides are TGTGCCAGCAGCTCATCAGGGAACAATGAGCAGTTCTTC. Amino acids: CASSSSGNNEQFF.

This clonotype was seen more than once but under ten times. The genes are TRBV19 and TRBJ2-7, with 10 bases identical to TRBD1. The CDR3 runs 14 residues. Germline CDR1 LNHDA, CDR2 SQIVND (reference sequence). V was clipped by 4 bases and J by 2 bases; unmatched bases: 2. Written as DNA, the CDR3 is TGTGCCAGTAGTAGACAGGGGGCTACCTACGAGCAGTACTTC. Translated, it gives CASSRQGATYEQYF.

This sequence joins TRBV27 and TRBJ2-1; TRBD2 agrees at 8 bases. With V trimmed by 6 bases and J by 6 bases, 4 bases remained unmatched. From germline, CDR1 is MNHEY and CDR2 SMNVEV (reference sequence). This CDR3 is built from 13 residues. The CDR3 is CASSASGSNEQFF. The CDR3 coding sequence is TGTGCCAGCAGCGCAAGCGGGAGCAATGAGCAGTTCTTC.

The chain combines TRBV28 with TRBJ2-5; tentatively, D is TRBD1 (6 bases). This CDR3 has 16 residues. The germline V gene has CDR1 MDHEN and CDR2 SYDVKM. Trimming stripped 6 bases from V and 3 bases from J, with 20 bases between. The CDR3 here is CASSSAGAGTKETQYF. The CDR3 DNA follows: TGTGCCAGCAGCTCCGCAGGGGCGGGCACCAAAGAGACCCAGTACTTC.

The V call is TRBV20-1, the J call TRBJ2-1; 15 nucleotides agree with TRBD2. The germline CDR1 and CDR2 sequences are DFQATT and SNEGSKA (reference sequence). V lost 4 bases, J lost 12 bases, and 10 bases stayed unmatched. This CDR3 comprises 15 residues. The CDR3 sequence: CSAIQGLAGGGVQFF. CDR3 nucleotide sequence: TGCAGTGCTATCCAGGGACTAGCGGGAGGAGGCGTGCAGTTCTTC.

The CDR3 loop is CASSPGTGGINYGYTF. Here the CDR3 DNA reads TGCGCCAGCAGCCCCGGGACAGGGGGAATTAACTATGGCTACACCTTC. The chain carries TRBV5-1 and TRBJ1-2, with TRBD1 matching over 11 bases. CDR1 SGHRS and CDR2 YFSETQ come from the germline V gene. The CDR3 has 16 residues. V trimming: 4 bases; J trimming: 1 base; junction bases outside the gene matches: 6.

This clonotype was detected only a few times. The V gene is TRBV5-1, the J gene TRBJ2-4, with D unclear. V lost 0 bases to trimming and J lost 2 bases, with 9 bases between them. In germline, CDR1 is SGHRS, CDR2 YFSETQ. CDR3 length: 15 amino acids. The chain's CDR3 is CASSLELNTKNIQYF. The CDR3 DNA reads TGCGCCAGCAGCTTGGAGTTGAACACCAAAAACATTCAGTACTTC.

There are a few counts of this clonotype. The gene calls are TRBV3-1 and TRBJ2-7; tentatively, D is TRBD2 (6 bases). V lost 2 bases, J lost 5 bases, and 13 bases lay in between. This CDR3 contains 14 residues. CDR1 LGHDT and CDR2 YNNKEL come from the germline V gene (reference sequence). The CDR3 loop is CASSQRGIADEQYF. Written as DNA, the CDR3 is TGTGCCAGCAGCCAACGCGGGATCGCTGACGAGCAGTACTTC.

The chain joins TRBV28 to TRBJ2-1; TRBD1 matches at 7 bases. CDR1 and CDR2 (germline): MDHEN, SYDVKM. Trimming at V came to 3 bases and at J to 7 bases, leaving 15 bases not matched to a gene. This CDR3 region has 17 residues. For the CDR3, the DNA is TGTGCCAGCAGTTTGGTGGACAGGCGGGCGATAGGGAATGAGCAGTTCTTC. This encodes CASSLVDRRAIGNEQFF.

The CDR3 region has the DNA TGCGCCAGCAGTCGGACCCGTGAAATTGGGGGGGAGCTGTTTTTT. Its protein is CASSRTREIGGELFF. The chain couples TRBV5-1 to TRBJ2-2; no firm D call. The CDR3 sequence is 15 residues long. CDR1 and CDR2 from the germline V gene are SGHRS and YFSETQ. With 5 bases removed from V and 8 bases from J, the gap between germline ends came to 19 bases.

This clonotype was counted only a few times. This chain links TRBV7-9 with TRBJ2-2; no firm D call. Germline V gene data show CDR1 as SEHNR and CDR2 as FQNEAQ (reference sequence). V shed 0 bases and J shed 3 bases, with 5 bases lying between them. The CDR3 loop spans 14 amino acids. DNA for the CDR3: TGTGCCAGCAGCTTAGCGATCGACACCGGGGAGCTGTTTTTT. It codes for CASSLAIDTGELFF.

The CDR3 is CASSTQPGTSYNEQFF. The CDR3 DNA reads TGCGCCAGCAGCACACAACCCGGGACTAGCTACAATGAGCAGTTCTTC. The J gene is TRBJ2-1, the V gene TRBV5-1; 8 bases align to TRBD2. Per the germline V gene, CDR1 is SGHRS and CDR2 is YFSETQ. This CDR3 region has 16 residues. V lost 4 bases and J lost 3; bases outside the gene matches: 9.

This CDR3 reads CATSRDSGGFYNEQFF. CDR3 DNA sequence: TGTGCCACCAGCAGAGATTCGGGGGGGTTCTACAATGAGCAGTTCTTC. V is TRBV15 and J is TRBJ2-1; 8 bases are a match to TRBD2. With V trimmed by 0 bases and J by 3 bases, 4 bases remained unmatched. The CDR3 is made up of 16 amino acids. Germline V lookup: CDR1 LNHNV, CDR2 YYDKDF (reference sequence).

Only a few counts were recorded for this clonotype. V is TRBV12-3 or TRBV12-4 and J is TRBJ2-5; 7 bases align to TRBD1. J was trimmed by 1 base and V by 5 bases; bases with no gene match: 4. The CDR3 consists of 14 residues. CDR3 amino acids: CASSQAGGQETQYF. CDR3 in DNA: TGTGCCAGCAGTCAGGCAGGGGGCCAAGAGACCCAGTACTTC.

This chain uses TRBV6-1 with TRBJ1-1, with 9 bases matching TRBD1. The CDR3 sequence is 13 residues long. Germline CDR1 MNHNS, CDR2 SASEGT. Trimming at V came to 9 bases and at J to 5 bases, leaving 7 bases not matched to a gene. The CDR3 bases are TGTGCCAGTACCGGGACAGGGCTAACTGAAGCTTTCTTT. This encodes CASTGTGLTEAFF.

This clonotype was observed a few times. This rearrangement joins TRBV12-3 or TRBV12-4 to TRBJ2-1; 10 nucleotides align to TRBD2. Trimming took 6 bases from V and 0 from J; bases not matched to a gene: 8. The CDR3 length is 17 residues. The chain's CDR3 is CASSHDIAGGSYNEQFF. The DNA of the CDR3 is TGTGCCAGCAGCCATGACATAGCGGGGGGCTCCTACAATGAGCAGTTCTTC.

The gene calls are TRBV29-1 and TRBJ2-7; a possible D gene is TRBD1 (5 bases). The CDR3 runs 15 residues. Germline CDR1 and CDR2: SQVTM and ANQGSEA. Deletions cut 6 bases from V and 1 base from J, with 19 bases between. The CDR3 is CSVVQRTTLSYEQYF. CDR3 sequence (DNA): TGCAGCGTGGTCCAGAGGACAACTCTTTCCTACGAGCAGTACTTC.

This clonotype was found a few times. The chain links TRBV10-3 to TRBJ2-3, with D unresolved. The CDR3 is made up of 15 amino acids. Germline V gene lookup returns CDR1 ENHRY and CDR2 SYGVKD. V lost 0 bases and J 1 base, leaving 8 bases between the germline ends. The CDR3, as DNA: TGTGCCATCAGTGAGTCAGGCGATCGCACAGATACGCAGTATTTT. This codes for CAISESGDRTDTQYF.

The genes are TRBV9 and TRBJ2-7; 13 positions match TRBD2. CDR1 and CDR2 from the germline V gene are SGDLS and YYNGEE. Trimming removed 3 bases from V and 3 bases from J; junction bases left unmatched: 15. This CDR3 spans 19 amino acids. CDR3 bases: TGTGCCAGCAGCGCAGGGACTAGCGGGATGGGGACCTCATTCTACGAGCAGTACTTC. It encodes CASSAGTSGMGTSFYEQYF.

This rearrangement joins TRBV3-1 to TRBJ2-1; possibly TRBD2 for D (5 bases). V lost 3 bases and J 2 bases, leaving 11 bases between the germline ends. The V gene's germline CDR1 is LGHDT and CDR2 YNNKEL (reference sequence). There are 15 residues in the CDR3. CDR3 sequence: CASSHSGRTYNEQFF. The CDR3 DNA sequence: TGTGCCAGCAGCCACAGCGGACGAACCTACAATGAGCAGTTCTTC.